This record covers a single T cell receptor (beta chain). Its antigen remains unknown. The source of the sample is a study of CXCR3-negative and CXCR3-positive naive CD8 T cells. Study-wide background: The dataset comprises about 135 million TRB reads in total, with about 1.5 +/- 0.3 million reads per library.

Findings and limits, study-wide: More hydrophobic TRB CDR3s occurred in CXCR3-positive than in CXCR3-negative naive cells.

TRB cDNA libraries were made by UMI-labeled 5' RACE. TCRdb reprocessed the 5' RACE reads, keeping one entry per CDR3 protein, no DNA. This sample carries around 63,000 distinct CDR3 sequences, with 4.8% going to the ten biggest clones. This CDR3 comprises 14 residues. Per the germline V gene, CDR1 is ENHRY and CDR2 is SYGVKD. The receptor comes from a human donor in good health. Some clones in this sample may be carry-over from other donors' samples. The material sequenced was naive CXCR3+ CD8+ T cells from blood. The subset was: CD45RO-CCR7+CD27+CD95- naive CD8+ T cells expressing CXCR3 (TNR3+). This chain joins TRBV10-3 and TRBJ2-7; the TCRdb call, TRBD1, lacks DNA for checking. The CDR3 sequence is CAISPGQAAFEQYF.